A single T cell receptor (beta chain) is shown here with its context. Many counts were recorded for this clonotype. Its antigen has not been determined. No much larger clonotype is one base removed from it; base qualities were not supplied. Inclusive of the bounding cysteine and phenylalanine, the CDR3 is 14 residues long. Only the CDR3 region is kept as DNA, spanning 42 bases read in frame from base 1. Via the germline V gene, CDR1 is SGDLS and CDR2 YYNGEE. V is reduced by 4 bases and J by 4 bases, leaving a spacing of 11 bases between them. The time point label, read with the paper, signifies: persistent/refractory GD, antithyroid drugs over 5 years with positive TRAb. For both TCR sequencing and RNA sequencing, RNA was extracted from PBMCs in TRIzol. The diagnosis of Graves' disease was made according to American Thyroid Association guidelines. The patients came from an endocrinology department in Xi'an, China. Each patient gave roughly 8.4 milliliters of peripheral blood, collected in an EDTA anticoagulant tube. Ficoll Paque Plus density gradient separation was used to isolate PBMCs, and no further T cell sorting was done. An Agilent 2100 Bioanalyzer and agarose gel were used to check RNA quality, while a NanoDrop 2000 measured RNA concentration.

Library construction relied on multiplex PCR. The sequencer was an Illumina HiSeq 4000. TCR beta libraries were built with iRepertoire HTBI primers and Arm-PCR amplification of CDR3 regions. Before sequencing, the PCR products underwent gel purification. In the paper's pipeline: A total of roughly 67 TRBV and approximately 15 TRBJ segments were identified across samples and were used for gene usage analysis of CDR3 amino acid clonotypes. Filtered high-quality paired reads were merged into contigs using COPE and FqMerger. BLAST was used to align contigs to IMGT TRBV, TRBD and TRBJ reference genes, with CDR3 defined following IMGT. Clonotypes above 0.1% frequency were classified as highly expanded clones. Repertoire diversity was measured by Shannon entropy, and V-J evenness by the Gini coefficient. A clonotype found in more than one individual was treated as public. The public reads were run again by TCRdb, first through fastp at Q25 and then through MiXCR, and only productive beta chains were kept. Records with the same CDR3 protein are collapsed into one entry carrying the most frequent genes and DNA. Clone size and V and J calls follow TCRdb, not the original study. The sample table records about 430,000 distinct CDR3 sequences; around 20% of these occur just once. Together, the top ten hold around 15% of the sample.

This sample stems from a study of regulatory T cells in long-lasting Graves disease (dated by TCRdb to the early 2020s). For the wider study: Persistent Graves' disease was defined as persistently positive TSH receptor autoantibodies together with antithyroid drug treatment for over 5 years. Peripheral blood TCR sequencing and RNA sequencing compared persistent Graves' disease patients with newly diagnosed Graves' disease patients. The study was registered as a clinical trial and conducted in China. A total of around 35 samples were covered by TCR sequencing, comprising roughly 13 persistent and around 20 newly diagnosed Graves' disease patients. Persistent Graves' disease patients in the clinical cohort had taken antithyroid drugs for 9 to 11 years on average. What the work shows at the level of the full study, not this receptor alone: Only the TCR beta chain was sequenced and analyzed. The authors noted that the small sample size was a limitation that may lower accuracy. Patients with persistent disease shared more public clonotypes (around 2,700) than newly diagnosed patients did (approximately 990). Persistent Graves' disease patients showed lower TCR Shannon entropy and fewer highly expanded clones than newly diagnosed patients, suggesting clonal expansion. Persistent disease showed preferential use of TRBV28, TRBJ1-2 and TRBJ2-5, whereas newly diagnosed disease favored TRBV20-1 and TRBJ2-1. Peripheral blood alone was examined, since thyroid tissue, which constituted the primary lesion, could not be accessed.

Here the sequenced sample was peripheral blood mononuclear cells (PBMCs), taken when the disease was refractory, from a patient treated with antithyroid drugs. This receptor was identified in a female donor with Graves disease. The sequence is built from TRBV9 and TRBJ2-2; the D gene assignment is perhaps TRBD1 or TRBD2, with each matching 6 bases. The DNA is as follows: TGTGCCAGCAGCCTCGGAGGGGGCACCGGGGAGCTGTTTTTT. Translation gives CASSLGGGTGELFF.